This record covers a single TCR beta chain. The antigen is undetermined. The data were taken from a study of Ad26.COV2.S vaccination and SARS-CoV-2 variants. As for the study in general: Into the muscle, Ad26.COV2.S was dosed once or twice, 56 days apart.

Germline V gene sequence: CDR1 MDHEN, CDR2 SYDVKM. V was trimmed by 6 bases and J by 8 bases, leaving 16 bases between them. The CDR3 covers 13 residues. Treatment denoted: 19 received Ad26.COV2.S at low or high dose, single or two shots; a few received placebo; per-sample allocation not given. The samples date from day 63 after the first vaccine or placebo injection. Overall study results and limits: Measurement of non-spike TCR breadth gave similar results in vaccine and placebo recipients. Analyses of TCR breadth and depth may have underestimated total T cell responses. While placebo recipients had lower spike-specific TCR breadth, vaccine recipients had more.

Repertoires were generated with immunoSEQ multiplex PCR, while TCRdb's copy carries only in-frame clones and drops some. The sample gives some 250,000 clones, 88% of which show up once; around 10% is in the top ten. The rearrangement uses TRBV28 and TRBJ1-2; D may be TRBD1 (6 bases). The sample consisted of peripheral blood, taken in a trial of Ad26.COV2.S vaccine versus placebo. This clonotype was obtained from a person between 18 and 65 years old who received the Ad26.COV2.S COVID-19 vaccine or a placebo. The CDR3 DNA is TGTGCCAGCAGGCGATCTACAGGGACAGGCTACACCTTC. Translating gives CASRRSTGTGYTF.